The 10 T cell receptor beta chains below were found in one sample sequenced in a study of blood T cell repertoires in COVID-19 (dated by TCRdb to about 2020). To prepare the library, the immunoSEQ multiplex PCR assay was applied. TCRdb stores this immuneACCESS table with in-frame sequences only. Part of the clones is absent; in the studies checked, under half of the shortfall reflects unresolved V genes, and no reason is known for the rest. This sample comprises approximately 150,000 clones, 85% to 90% of them detected only once. Clones ranked in the top ten supply 3.5% to 4% of the sample. Material: peripheral blood. These receptors were obtained from a woman in her 70s with acute or convalescent COVID-19.

This chain joins TRBV7-2 and TRBJ2-7; 13 nucleotides align to TRBD2. Unmatched junction bases numbered 5, after V lost 5 bases and J lost 4 bases. Germline CDR1 reads SGHTA; CDR2 reads FQGNSA. The CDR3 is 15 amino acids. The CDR3, as DNA: TGTGCCAGCAGCCCTAGGACTAGCGGGAGATACGAGCAGTACTTC. Protein sequence: CASSPRTSGRYEQYF.

The chain combines TRBV19 with TRBJ1-3; no clear D gene. Trimming took off 3 bases at V and 0 bases at J, with 12 bases between the two ends. Germline V gives CDR1 LNHDA, CDR2 SQIVND (reference sequence). The CDR3 has 16 residues. The CDR3 sequence is CASSIDPRSSGNTIYF. In nucleotides, the CDR3 is TGTGCCAGTAGTATTGACCCACGGAGCTCTGGAAACACCATATATTTT.

The V gene is TRBV4-3, the J gene TRBJ2-2; 9 nucleotides line up with TRBD1. This CDR3 spans 16 amino acids. The V and J ends lost 0 bases and 7 bases, in that order; junction bases with no gene match: 6. CDR1 LGHNA and CDR2 YSLEER come from the germline V gene. CDR3 loop: CASSQDGGQGIGELFF. The CDR3, as DNA: TGCGCCAGCAGCCAAGATGGGGGACAGGGTATCGGGGAGCTGTTTTTT.

The CDR3 nucleotides are TGTGCCGGGAAACAGGGGGCGAGGTGGGTGAACACTGAAGCTTTCTTT. This gives the protein CAGKQGARWVNTEAFF. This chain links TRBV30 with TRBJ1-1, with 9 bases matching TRBD1. Trimming removed 8 bases from V and 0 bases from J; junction bases left unmatched: 13. There are 16 residues in the CDR3. The germline V gene has CDR1 GTSNPN and CDR2 SVGIG (reference sequence).

The rearrangement joins TRBV5-1 to TRBJ2-1, with 8 bases identical to TRBD2. The CDR3 is made up of 17 amino acids. V shed 1 base, J shed 0 bases, and the junction held 6 bases outside the gene matches. Per the germline V gene, CDR1 is SGHRS and CDR2 is YFSETQ. DNA for the CDR3: TGCGCCAGCAGCTTGTGGATAGCGGGAAACTCCTACAATGAGCAGTTCTTC. It encodes CASSLWIAGNSYNEQFF.

The chain combines TRBV5-6 with TRBJ1-1, with D uncertain. Germline CDR1 and CDR2: SGHDT and YYEEEE. The germline V and J ends were trimmed by 3 bases and 0 bases, with 15 bases remaining between them. The CDR3 is 16 residues long. For the CDR3, the DNA is TGTGCCAGCAGCTCGGCGGACTTAGGCATGAACACTGAAGCTTTCTTT. Protein sequence: CASSSADLGMNTEAFF.

The chain links TRBV5-1 to TRBJ2-5, with TRBD1 identical over 8 bases. V lost 4 bases, J lost 8 bases, and 13 bases stayed unmatched. This CDR3 is 15 amino acids long. CDR1 and CDR2 from the germline V gene are SGHRS and YFSETQ. CDR3 amino acids: CASSDPGTGVLTQYF. The CDR3 region has the DNA TGCGCCAGCAGCGACCCCGGGACAGGTGTTTTAACCCAGTACTTC.

This clone has only one observation. The chain recombines TRBV24-1 with TRBJ2-7; the D gene is possibly TRBD2 (6 bases). The CDR3 runs to 14 residues. CDR1 is KGHDR and CDR2 is SFDVKD in the germline V gene. Trimming removed 4 bases at V and 6 bases at J, with 15 bases between. This chain's CDR3 is CATSEKTSSAEQYF. The CDR3 DNA follows: TGTGCCACCAGTGAAAAGACTAGTTCCGCCGAGCAGTACTTC.

The chain has TRBV7-2 and TRBJ2-7; TRBD1 aligns across 9 bases. Germline V lookup: CDR1 SGHTA, CDR2 FQGNSA. The CDR3 contains 17 residues. With 2 bases clipped from V and 5 bases from J, the junction kept 13 bases outside the gene matches. The CDR3 DNA sequence: TGTGCCAGCAGCTTAAGTTCTGGGGGGACAGGGAGCCACGAGCAGTACTTC. This encodes CASSLSSGGTGSHEQYF.

The chain recombines TRBV10-3 with TRBJ1-1; D is possibly TRBD1 (6 bases). Trimming took 2 bases from V and 5 from J, leaving 12 bases between them. Germline lookup yields CDR1 ENHRY and CDR2 SYGVKD. This CDR3 spans 14 amino acids. The CDR3 region has the DNA TGTGCCATCAGTGAGGGATCGAGGGGGACTGAAGCTTTCTTT. Translated: CAISEGSRGTEAFF.